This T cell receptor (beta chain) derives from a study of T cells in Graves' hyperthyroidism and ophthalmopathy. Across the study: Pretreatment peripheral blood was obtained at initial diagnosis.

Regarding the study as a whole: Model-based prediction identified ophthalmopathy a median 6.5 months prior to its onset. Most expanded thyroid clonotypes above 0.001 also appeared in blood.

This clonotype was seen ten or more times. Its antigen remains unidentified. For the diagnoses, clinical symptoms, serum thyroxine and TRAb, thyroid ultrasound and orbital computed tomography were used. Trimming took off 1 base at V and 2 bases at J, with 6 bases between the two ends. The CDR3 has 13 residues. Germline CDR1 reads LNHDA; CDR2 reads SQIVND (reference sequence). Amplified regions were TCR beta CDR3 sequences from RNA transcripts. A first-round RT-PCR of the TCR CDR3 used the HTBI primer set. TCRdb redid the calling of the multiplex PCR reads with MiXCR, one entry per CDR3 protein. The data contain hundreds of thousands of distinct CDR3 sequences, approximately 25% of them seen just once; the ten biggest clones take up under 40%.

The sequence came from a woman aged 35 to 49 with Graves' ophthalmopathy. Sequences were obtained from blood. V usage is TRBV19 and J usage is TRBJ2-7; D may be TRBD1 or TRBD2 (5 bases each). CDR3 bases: TGTGCCAGTAGTATAGGAGGGGCCTACGAGCAGTACTTC. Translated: CASSIGGAYEQYF.